A selection of T cell receptor beta chains follows, all from one sample in a study of T cell responses to AZD1222 COVID-19 vaccine. The method was immunoSEQ multiplex PCR; TCRdb's version includes in-frame clones alone and lacks a portion of them. The table includes approximately 130,000 clones, roughly 89% detected once. Sequences were derived from peripheral blood, sampled on day 0 of AZD1222 vaccination. The receptors stem from an adult in good health. Both conserved end residues are trimmed from each CDR3. The D gene is left open where the match is weak. Size is stated for part of the rows, as once, few or many counts, or as a class when the clone is expanded.

>TRBV12-3/TRBV12-4|10|NA|NA|TRBJ1-6
ASSLQGLSLH
>TRBV2|11|NA|NA|TRBJ1-3
ASTRGRGNTIY
>TRBV5-1|14|TRBD1|NA|TRBJ2-5
ASSLMGQAWQETQY
>TRBV19|10|NA|few|TRBJ1-3
ASGMPGNTIY
>TRBV9|13|TRBD1|once|TRBJ2-7
ASSVGQGVVYEQY
>TRBV20-1|11|NA|NA|TRBJ1-2
SASVGGNYGYT
>TRBV7-2|13|TRBD1|NA|TRBJ1-1
ASSIRQGTGTEAF
>TRBV3-1/TRBV3-2|15|NA|once|TRBJ2-2
ASSQGGTARNTGELF
>TRBV7-3|10|NA|NA|TRBJ1-4
ASRWANEKLF
>TRBV29-1|11|NA|NA|TRBJ1-1
SVASGVNTEAF
>TRBV3-1/TRBV3-2|10|NA|NA|TRBJ1-2
ASSQVADGYT
>TRBV11-2|10|NA|NA|TRBJ1-6
ASSPGVESAH
>TRBV5-6|13|NA|NA|TRBJ2-4
ASSLEGRSKNIQY
>TRBV12-5|17|NA|NA|TRBJ1-5
ASGQPPKTRTDSNQPQH
>TRBV9|14|NA|NA|TRBJ1-4
ASTSGYPGTNEKLF
>TRBV5-1|14|TRBD2|NA|TRBJ2-2
ASSAGLAGGTGELF
>TRBV9|12|NA|NA|TRBJ1-6
ASSVAATDSPLH
>TRBV12-3/TRBV12-4|8|NA|NA|TRBJ1-2
ASGGVSYT
>TRBV2|15|NA|once|TRBJ1-6
ASSELGPSSYNSPLH
>TRBV5-1|13|NA|NA|TRBJ1-2
ASSEVGASSNGYT
>TRBV7-9|13|NA|NA|TRBJ1-5
ASSSNRDTHQPQH
>TRBV7-8|13|NA|NA|TRBJ1-1
ASSFFGHPNTEAF
>TRBV18|16|NA|NA|TRBJ1-2
ASSPGKRPSTGNYGYT